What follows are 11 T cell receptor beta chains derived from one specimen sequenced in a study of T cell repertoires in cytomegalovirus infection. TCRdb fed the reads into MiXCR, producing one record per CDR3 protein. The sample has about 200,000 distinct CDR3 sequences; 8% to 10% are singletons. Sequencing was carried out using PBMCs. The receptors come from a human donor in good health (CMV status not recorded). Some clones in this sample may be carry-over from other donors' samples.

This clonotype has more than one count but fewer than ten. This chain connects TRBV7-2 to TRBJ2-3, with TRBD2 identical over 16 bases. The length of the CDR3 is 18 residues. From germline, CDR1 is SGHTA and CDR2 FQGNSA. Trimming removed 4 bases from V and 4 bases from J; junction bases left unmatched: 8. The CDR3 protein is CASSSMAGLAGGADTQYF. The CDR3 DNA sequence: TGTGCCAGCAGCTCCATGGCGGGACTAGCGGGAGGGGCAGATACGCAGTATTTT.

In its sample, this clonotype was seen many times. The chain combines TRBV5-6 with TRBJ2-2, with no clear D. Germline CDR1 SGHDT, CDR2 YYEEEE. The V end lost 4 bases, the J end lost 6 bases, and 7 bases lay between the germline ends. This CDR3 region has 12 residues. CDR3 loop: CASSRPAGELFF. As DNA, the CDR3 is TGTGCCAGCAGCCGCCCAGCCGGGGAGCTGTTTTTT.

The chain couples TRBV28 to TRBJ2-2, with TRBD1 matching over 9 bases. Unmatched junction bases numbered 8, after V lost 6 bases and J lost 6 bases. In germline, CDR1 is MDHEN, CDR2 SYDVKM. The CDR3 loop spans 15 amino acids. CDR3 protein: CASSLTGGSSGELFF. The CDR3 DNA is TGTGCCAGCAGCCTCACAGGGGGCTCCTCCGGGGAGCTGTTTTTT.

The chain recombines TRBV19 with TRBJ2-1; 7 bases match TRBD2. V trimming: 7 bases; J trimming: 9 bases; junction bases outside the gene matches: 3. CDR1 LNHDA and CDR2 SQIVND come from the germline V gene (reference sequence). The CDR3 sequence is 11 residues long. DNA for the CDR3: TGTGCCAGTAAGCGGGAAAGTGAGCAGTTCTTC. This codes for CASKRESEQFF.

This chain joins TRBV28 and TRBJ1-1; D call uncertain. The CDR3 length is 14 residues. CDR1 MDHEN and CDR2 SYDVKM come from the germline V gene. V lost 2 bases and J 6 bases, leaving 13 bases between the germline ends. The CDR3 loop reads CASSLRTLRAEAFF. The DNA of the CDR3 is TGTGCCAGCAGTTTACGGACCCTGAGGGCTGAAGCTTTCTTT.

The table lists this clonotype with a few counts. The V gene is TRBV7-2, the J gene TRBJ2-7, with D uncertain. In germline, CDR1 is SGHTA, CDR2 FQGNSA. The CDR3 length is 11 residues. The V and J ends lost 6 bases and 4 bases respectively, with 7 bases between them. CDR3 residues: CASRNNYEQYF. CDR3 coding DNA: TGTGCCAGCAGGAACAATTACGAGCAGTACTTC.

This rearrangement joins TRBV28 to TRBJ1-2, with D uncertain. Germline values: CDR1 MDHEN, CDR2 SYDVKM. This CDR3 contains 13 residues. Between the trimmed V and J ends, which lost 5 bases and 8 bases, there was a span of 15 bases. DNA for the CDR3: TGTGCCAGCAGTCCTGCTGCCGGGCGCGGCTACACCTTC. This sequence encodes CASSPAAGRGYTF.

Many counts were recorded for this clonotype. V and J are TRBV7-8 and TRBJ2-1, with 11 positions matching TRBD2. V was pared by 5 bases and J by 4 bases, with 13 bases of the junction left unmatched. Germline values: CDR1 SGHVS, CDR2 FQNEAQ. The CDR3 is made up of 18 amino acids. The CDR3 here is CASSAPSTGTSGYNEQFF. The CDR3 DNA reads TGTGCCAGCAGCGCACCCTCGACCGGGACTAGCGGTTACAATGAGCAGTTCTTC.

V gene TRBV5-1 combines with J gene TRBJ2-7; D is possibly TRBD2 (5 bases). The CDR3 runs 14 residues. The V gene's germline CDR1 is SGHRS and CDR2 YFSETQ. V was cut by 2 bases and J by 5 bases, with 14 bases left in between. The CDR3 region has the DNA TGCGCCAGCAGCTTACAACCGACTAACGACGAGCAGTACTTC. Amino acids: CASSLQPTNDEQYF.

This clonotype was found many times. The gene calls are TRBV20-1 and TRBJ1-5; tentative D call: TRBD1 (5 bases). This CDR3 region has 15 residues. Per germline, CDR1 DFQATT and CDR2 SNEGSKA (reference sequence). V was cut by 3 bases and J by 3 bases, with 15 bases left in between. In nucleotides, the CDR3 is TGCAGTGCTAGGGTTGGTAGGGGTCTCAATCAGCCCCAGCATTTT. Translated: CSARVGRGLNQPQHF.

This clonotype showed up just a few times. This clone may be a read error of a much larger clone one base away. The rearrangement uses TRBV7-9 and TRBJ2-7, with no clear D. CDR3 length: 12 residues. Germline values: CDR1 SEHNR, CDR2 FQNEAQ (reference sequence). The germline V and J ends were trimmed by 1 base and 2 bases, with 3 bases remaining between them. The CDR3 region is CASSLVPYEQYF. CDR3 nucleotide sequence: TGTGCCAGCAGCTTAGTACCCTACGAGCAGTACTTC. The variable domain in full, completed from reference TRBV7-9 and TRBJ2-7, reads DTGVSQNPRHKITKRGQNVTFRCDPISEHNRLYWYRQTLGQGPEFLTYFQNEAQLEKSRLLSDRFSAERPKGSFSTLEIQRTEQGDSAMYLCASSLVPYEQYFGPGTRLTVT.